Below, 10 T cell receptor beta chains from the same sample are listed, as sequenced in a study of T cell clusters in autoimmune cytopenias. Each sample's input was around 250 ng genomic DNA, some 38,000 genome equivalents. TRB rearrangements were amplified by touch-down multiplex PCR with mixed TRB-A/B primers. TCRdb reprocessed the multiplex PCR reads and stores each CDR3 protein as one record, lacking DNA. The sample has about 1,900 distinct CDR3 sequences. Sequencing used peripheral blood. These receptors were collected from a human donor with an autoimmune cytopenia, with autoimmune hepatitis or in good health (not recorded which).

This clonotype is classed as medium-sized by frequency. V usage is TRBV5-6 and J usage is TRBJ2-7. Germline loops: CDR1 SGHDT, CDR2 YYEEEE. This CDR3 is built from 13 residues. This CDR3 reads CASSLEPFYEQYF. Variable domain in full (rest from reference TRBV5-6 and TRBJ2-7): DAGVTQSPTHLIKTRGQQVTLRCSPKSGHDTVSWYQQALGQGPQFIFQYYEEEERQRGNFPDRFSGHQFPNYSSELNVNALLLGDSALYLCASSLEPFYEQYFGPGTRLTVT.

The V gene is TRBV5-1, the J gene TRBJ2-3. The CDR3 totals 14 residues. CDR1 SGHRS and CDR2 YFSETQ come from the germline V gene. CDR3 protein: CASSSGLNTDTQYF.

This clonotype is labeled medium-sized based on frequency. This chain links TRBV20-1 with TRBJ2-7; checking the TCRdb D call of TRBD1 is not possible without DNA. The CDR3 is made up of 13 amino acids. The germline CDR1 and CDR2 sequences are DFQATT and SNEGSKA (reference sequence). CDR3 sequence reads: CSAKTGGAYEQYF.

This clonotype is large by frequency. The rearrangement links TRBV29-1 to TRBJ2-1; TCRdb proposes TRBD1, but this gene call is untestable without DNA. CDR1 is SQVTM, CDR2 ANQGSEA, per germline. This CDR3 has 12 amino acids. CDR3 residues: CSVEGTGEEQFF.

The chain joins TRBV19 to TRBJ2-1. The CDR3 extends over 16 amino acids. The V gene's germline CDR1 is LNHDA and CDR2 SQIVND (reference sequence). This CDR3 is CASSRLAGSSYNEQFF. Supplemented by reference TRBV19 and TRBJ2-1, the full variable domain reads DGGITQSPKYLFRKEGQNVTLSCEQNLNHDAMYWYRQDPGQGLRLIYYSQIVNDFQKGDIAEGYSVSREKKESFPLTVTSAQKNPTAFYLCASSRLAGSSYNEQFFGPGTRLTVL.

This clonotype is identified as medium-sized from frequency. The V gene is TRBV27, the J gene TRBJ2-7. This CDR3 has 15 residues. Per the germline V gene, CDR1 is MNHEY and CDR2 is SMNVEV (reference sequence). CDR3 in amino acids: CASSLVGRSSYEQYF.

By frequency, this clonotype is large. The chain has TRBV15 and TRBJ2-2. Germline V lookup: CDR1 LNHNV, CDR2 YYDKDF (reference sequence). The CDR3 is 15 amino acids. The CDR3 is CATSRASGNTGELFF.

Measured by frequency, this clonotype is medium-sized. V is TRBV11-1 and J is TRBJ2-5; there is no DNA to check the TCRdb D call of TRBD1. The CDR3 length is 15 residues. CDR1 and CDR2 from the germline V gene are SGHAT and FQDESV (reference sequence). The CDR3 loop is CASSLEGPARGTQYF.

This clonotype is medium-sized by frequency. The CDR3 is CATSRGRSSYNEQFF. The chain employs TRBV15 and TRBJ2-1. This CDR3 region has 15 residues. Looked up from germline, CDR1 is LNHNV and CDR2 is YYDKDF (reference sequence).

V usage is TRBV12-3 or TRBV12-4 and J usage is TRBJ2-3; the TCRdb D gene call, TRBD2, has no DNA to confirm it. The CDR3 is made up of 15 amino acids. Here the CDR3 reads CASSTKSGSTDTQYF.